The text below deals with one T cell receptor (beta chain). This clone appeared a single time. Its antigen is still unknown. No quality values exist for individual bases; no much larger clone is one base distant. These data belong to a study of cytomegalovirus exposure and HLA in healthy donors (dated by TCRdb to 2017 to 2019). As for the study more broadly: An earlier analysis of roughly 610 of the donors reported around 280 Gb of sequence data and around 110 million unique TCR beta sequences obtained from about 179 million T cells. Of the roughly 390 genotyped donors, approximately 80% were placed in the genetic ancestry cluster associated with self-reported Caucasian donors. Besides the first cohort of under 700 subjects, a separate validation cohort made up of over 100 different subjects was used. The study aimed to test whether signatures of past pathogen exposure could be identified by cataloging public T cell receptors. A later analysis re-examined previously published TCR beta repertoires from over 500 donors and added high-resolution HLA genotyping to investigate patterns of TCR occurrence. About 280 gigabases of sequencing data and around 87 million unique TCR sequences were included in an early release covering about 620 HLA-typed donors. All discovery cohort repertoires had been generated using a single sequencing platform. HLA typing covered class I and class II loci at four-digit resolution. To predict cytomegalovirus infection status, the study brought together high-throughput TCR immunosequencing, statistical association of individual TCRs with disease status, and machine learning. Across approximately 400 genotyped donors of the cohort, an average of roughly 200,000 unique TCR beta nucleotide sequences per donor were sequenced, and 15% to 20% of those sequences were non-productive. In a later genetic analysis, genome-wide SNP genotypes for about 65% of the 666 donors were used, and that subset was treated as a discovery cohort. Using immunosequencing, the study profiled T cell repertoires from about 620 subjects and related those repertoires to cytomegalovirus serostatus. Donor age, sex, ethnicity and CMV serostatus were collected together with the repertoire data. To decide whether each TCR beta V gene segment behaved as functional or pseudogenic, an earlier analysis of approximately 620 of the donors relied on high-throughput TCR beta sequencing. In the later analysis, no new phenotypic data were used to find candidate immune exposures; instead, reliance was placed on TCR beta sequences and their occurrence across donors. Because of strong linkage in the cohort, five DR-DQ haplotypes were treated as single units for association and clustering. The number of donors typed differed by locus, with about 629-640 for A, B, C, DRB1 and DQB1, roughly 520 for DQA1, nearly 610 for DPA1, and about 450 for DPB1.

The study at large found these results: In a later analysis, HLA-associated TCR beta chains showed more clonal expansion and lower generation probabilities than non-associated chains that were equally common. A later analysis found that TCR association rates varied across HLA loci, with DRB1 alleles showing the most associated TCRs and HLA-C alleles the fewest. A total of 164 TCR beta chains were listed by the study as associated with cytomegalovirus. Because counts were too low, roughly 16 rarely observed V segments, including chromosome 9 orphons, were left out of the earlier analysis of approximately 500 of the donors. In a later analysis, several top co-occurrence clusters were reported to appear linked to parvovirus B19, influenza, CMV and Epstein-Barr virus. In a later analysis, 16,951 TCR beta sequences were associated with specific HLA alleles at a false discovery rate of 0.05. A later genetic analysis associated a missense DCLRE1C variant with V-gene and J-gene trimming of TCR beta chains, and an independent cohort replicated the association. A cluster of highly shared sequence variants was judged likely to represent a technical artifact of the sequencing pipeline. CMV serostatus was the only immune exposure information available for the cohort. Sequencing depth was assumed to be roughly uniform across donors in the presence/absence analyses, though that assumption may not hold. Strong co-occurrence of HLA alleles, especially DR and DQ, made assigning TCR associations to individual alleles difficult. In both the original and validation cohorts, the classifier was reported to diagnose cytomegalovirus status with high specificity and sensitivity. Because some donors lacked HLA typing at each locus, the association tests relied only on the typed subset. Three of the identified cytomegalovirus-associated TCR beta chains were confirmed in vitro to be specific for cytomegalovirus antigens. An earlier analysis of around 600 of the donors showed that most TCR beta V segments appeared in productive rearrangements either about 87% or about 30% of the time, which broadly matched IMGT annotations. While some public TCRs were present in many individuals, most TCR sequences turned up only very rarely across donors. This cohort had only TCR beta chains sequenced, and the lack of alpha or paired-chain data limited which features could be detected. According to the authors, the approach could potentially be generalized to other disease states and immunological phenotypes. Some IMGT-functional V segments, including TRBV6-2 and TRBV6-3, could not be distinguished by the 87-base-pair reads and were therefore excluded. A further reported finding was that TCR beta sequences accurately predicted the HLA-A and HLA-B alleles for most subjects in the first cohort. According to a later genetic analysis, donors in an Asian-associated ancestry cluster had fewer N-insertions in productive TCRs than the roughly 660-donor mean. In a later analysis, most CMV-associated TCR beta chains were found to appear HLA-restricted, with HLA associations seemingly driven largely by CMV exposure. Linkage disequilibrium might explain the correlated functional status among segregating V segments, but an unknown experimental factor could not be ruled out.

Receptors were amplified or captured by the immunoSEQ multiplex PCR assay. For the multiplex PCR, a mixture combining 60 forward primers for TCR Vbeta segments and 13 reverse primers for TCR Jbeta segments was used. A multiplex PCR assay on genomic DNA amplified the CDR3 region of rearranged TCR beta genes. On the Illumina HiSeq System, the amplified TCR beta libraries were sequenced as 87-base-pair reads. Under the source paper's analysis protocol: A later analysis counted around 72 million unique TCR beta chains across the 700 or so repertoires, and some 11 million of these chains were shared by at least two donors. Raw reads were error-corrected and collapsed into unique sequences by a nearest-neighbor algorithm in which closely related sequences were merged to remove PCR and sequencing errors. To assign V, D and J gene segments, CDR3 sequences were aligned to IMGT reference sequences. For a sequence to be retained, at least a six-nucleotide match to both a V gene segment and a J gene segment was required. A rearrangement was called productive if the CDR3 had no stop codons and remained in frame with V and J, and every other rearrangement was called non-productive. CDR3 was defined by IMGT convention, running from the second conserved V-encoded cysteine to the conserved J-encoded phenylalanine. The earlier analysis of 500 to 600 of the donors excluded sequences that lacked an unambiguous match to a single V gene segment. In an earlier analysis of some 590 of the donors, a V segment was called functional when productive rearrangements were above 56.7%, and segregating when the standard deviation between donors exceeded 5%. To diagnose cytomegalovirus status from the catalog of TCR beta chain sequences, a statistical classification framework was built. V and J gene assignment, in a later analysis, came from comparing TCR nucleotide sequences with IMGT/GENE-DB human TR gene sequences. Using the TCRdist pipeline, a later analysis assigned CDR3 sequences along with most-parsimonious VDJ recombination scenarios. In a later analysis, every TCR beta chain was defined by the combination of its CDR3 amino acid sequence and its V-gene family, and reads without a unique V-gene family were dropped. In a later analysis, approximately 640 highly shared, low-generation-probability nucleotide sequences were removed to address suspected cross-contamination and a sequencing artifact. In a later analysis, a clonal expansion index for each public chain was calculated from normalized within-repertoire ranks of inferred template counts. In a later analysis, generation probabilities were computed with a VDJ recombination model fitted to out-of-frame rearrangements, and the resulting probabilities were checked against IGoR. In a later analysis, TCR-TCR, TCR-HLA and TCR-CMV co-occurrence was scored with hypergeometric tests, and a repertoire-size bias correction was applied to TCR pairs. A later analysis estimated false discovery rates by permuting HLA or CMV assignments 20 times. In a later analysis, co-occurring TCRs were grouped with DBSCAN, and TCRdist sequence similarity was added when clustering was performed within HLA-allele-positive subsets. For co-occurrence clustering, repertoires with fewer than 30,000 or more than 120,000 public chains were excluded, along with 4 to 6 repertoires with anomalous nucleotide sharing. The clones in this table, taken by TCRdb from immuneACCESS, are in-frame only. Not every clone is retained; where verified, under half of the shortfall comes from an unresolved V gene, and the cause of the rest is unknown. V, J and clone size are taken as reported in that table, and D and trimming were inferred from the DNA itself. The sample yields 180,000 or so clones; 77% were counted once. The ten top clones hold approximately 1.3% of the sample.

The cohort comprised some 680 healthy bone marrow donors. At the time of sampling, all cohort members were nominally healthy, though unrecorded immune exposures were likely present. The donor tested CMV seronegative and was one of the 352 seronegative cohort members. A peripheral blood sample was provided by each donor, and peripheral blood mononuclear cells were used for TCR beta sequencing. The Qiagen DNeasy Blood Extraction Kit was used to extract genomic DNA from the blood cell samples. From its cysteine to its phenylalanine, the CDR3 spans 15 amino acids. Only the CDR3 DNA is retained, 45 bases long and in frame from the first base. V is cut by 5 bases and J by 5 bases, and the space between the germline ends is 18 bases. The CDR1 and CDR2 encoded by the germline V gene (reference sequence) are LNHDA and SQIVND.

The sample was PBMCs. This receptor was identified in a man aged 18 to 30 in good health and CMV-seronegative. The rearrangement combines TRBV19 with TRBJ1-2; the D gene cannot be resolved reliably. The DNA sequence reads TGTGCCAGTAGTGAGGGTGTTGGGTCTTTATATGGCTACACCTTC. Translated, it gives CASSEGVGSLYGYTF.